This passage covers 19 T cell receptor beta chains from one sample sequenced in a study of cytomegalovirus exposure and HLA in healthy donors. 13 Jbeta primers and 60 Vbeta primers were used for the PCR. The assay was immunoSEQ multiplex PCR, and TCRdb's table has in-frame clones only and misses some. The sample holds roughly 150,000 clones, around 70% seen once. Input material: PBMCs. All receptors derive from a woman in her thirties in good health and CMV-seronegative.

Concerning this clone itself: Different DNA sequences within this sample yield the same CDR3. V and J are TRBV5-4 and TRBJ2-3; D is ambiguous. V lost 0 bases, J lost 0 bases, and 2 bases lay in between. The CDR3 consists of 13 residues. Germline assignment: CDR1 SGHNT and CDR2 YYREEE (reference sequence). The CDR3 DNA reads as TGTGCCAGCAGCTTGGCTAGCACAGATACGCAGTATTTT. It codes for CASSLASTDTQYF.

CDR3 sequence (DNA): TGCGCCAGCAGCCTCCCCAGAGATACGCAGTATTTT. Translation gives CASSLPRDTQYF. The chain recombines TRBV4-1 with TRBJ2-3; D gene ambiguous. The V end was cut by 4 bases, the J end by 5 bases, with 7 bases between. Germline V gives CDR1 MGHRA, CDR2 YSYEKL. The length of the CDR3 is 12 residues.

The rearrangement joins TRBV9 to TRBJ2-7, with D possibly being TRBD2 (5 bases). CDR1 and CDR2 from the germline V gene are SGDLS and YYNGEE. Trimming removed 2 bases from V and 0 bases from J, with 15 bases in between. The CDR3 spans 16 residues. In nucleotides, the CDR3 is TGTGCCAGCAGCGTTAGTGGGAGACCCAGCTCCTACGAGCAGTACTTC. Encoded protein: CASSVSGRPSSYEQYF.

This clone was recorded a few times. CDR3 residues: CASSPPFGNLEQYF. The CDR3 nucleotides read TGTGCCAGCTCACCACCGTTCGGGAACCTCGAGCAGTACTTC. The V gene is TRBV18, the J gene TRBJ2-7; a possible D gene is TRBD2 (5 bases). The V gene lost 0 bases and the J gene lost 6 bases, with 12 bases spanning the gap. The length of the CDR3 is 14 residues. From germline, CDR1 is KGHSH and CDR2 LQKENI.

This clone was counted only a few times. This chain uses TRBV2 with TRBJ1-5; D might be TRBD1 (5 bases). The V and J ends lost 8 bases and 2 bases respectively, with 13 bases between them. CDR3 length: 14 amino acids. CDR1 is SNHLY and CDR2 is FYNNEI in the germline V gene. The CDR3 is CASEAGYRNQPQHF. The DNA for the CDR3 is TGTGCCAGCGAGGCAGGGTATCGCAATCAGCCCCAGCATTTT.

The chain couples TRBV5-1 to TRBJ1-3; 9 bases agree with TRBD1. The ends lost 2 bases at V and 2 bases at J; junction bases unmatched: 5. The CDR3 spans 16 residues. Per germline, CDR1 SGHRS and CDR2 YFSETQ. The chain's CDR3 is CASSLQGQGTGNTIYF. The CDR3 coding sequence is TGCGCCAGCAGCTTACAGGGACAGGGCACTGGAAACACCATATATTTT. Complete variable domain (other parts from reference TRBV5-1 and TRBJ1-3): KAGVTQTPRYLIKTRGQQVTLSCSPISGHRSVSWYQQTPGQGLQFLFEYFSETQRNKGNFPGRFSGRQFSNSRSEMNVSTLELGDSALYLCASSLQGQGTGNTIYFGEGSWLTVV.

The CDR3 sequence: CASSLSLGRGSYNSPLHF. The CDR3 bases are TGTGCCAGCAGTTTATCGCTGGGGAGGGGCTCCTATAATTCACCCCTCCACTTT. The rearrangement links TRBV28 to TRBJ1-6; a possible D gene is TRBD1 (5 bases). The CDR3 has 18 amino acids. The V gene's germline CDR1 is MDHEN and CDR2 SYDVKM. With 1 base removed from V and 0 bases from J, the gap between germline ends came to 13 bases.

J is TRBJ2-7 and V is TRBV2; D is uncertain. This CDR3 is 13 amino acids long. CDR1 and CDR2 (germline): SNHLY, FYNNEI. V was trimmed by 2 bases and J by 6 bases, leaving 11 bases between them. The CDR3 coding sequence is TGTGCCAGCAGTGAACCGTTTCGTATCGAGCAGTACTTC. It is translated as CASSEPFRIEQYF. The full variable domain, completed using reference TRBV2 and TRBJ2-7, is EPEVTQTPSHQVTQMGQEVILRCVPISNHLYFYWYRQILGQKVEFLVSFYNNEISEKSEIFDDQFSVERPDGSNFTLKIRSTKLEDSAMYFCASSEPFRIEQYFGPGTRLTVT.

V gene TRBV5-4 combines with J gene TRBJ1-1, with D possibly being TRBD1 (6 bases). Trimming removed 4 bases from V and 6 bases from J, with 16 bases in between. CDR3 length: 14 residues. Germline CDR1 and CDR2: SGHNT and YYREEE (reference sequence). As DNA, the CDR3 is TGTGCCAGCAGCCCCAATGGGGGCGCGCCTGAAGCTTTCTTT. Translating gives CASSPNGGAPEAFF.

The genes are TRBV28 and TRBJ2-7; a weak D match, TRBD2 (5 bases). V lost 4 bases, J lost 6 bases, and 19 bases lay in between. The CDR3 contains 15 residues. CDR1 MDHEN and CDR2 SYDVKM come from the germline V gene. The CDR3 DNA sequence: TGTGCCAGCAGTTCATGGACTCTGGGTGGTTCCGAGCAGTACTTC. Its protein is CASSSWTLGGSEQYF.

V gene TRBV28 combines with J gene TRBJ2-5, with TRBD2 identical over 8 bases. The CDR3 runs 14 residues. The germline CDR1 and CDR2 sequences are MDHEN and SYDVKM. The J segment lost 1 base and the V segment lost 5 bases, leaving 3 bases of the junction unmatched. The CDR3 DNA is TGTGCCAGCAGTCGACTAGCGACCCAAGAGACCCAGTACTTC. Its translation is CASSRLATQETQYF.

The chain links TRBV28 to TRBJ1-4; 7 bases map to TRBD1. Germline lookup yields CDR1 MDHEN and CDR2 SYDVKM. The CDR3 covers 15 residues. J lost 5 bases, V lost 7 bases, and 10 bases had no gene match. The CDR3 is CASTEGGGKNEKLFF. In DNA form, the CDR3 reads TGTGCCAGCACCGAAGGGGGCGGCAAGAATGAAAAACTGTTTTTT.

The chain combines TRBV12-5 with TRBJ2-5, with D tentatively TRBD2 (5 bases). CDR1 and CDR2 from the germline V gene are LGHNT and FRNRAP. The CDR3 runs to 16 residues. Between the trimmed V and J ends, which lost 1 base and 3 bases, there was a span of 15 bases. Here the CDR3 DNA reads TGTGCTAGTGGTTTGGCGTACACCCGGGGAGAAGAGACCCAGTACTTC. Translating gives CASGLAYTRGEETQYF. Complete variable domain (other parts from reference TRBV12-5 and TRBJ2-5): DARVTQTPRHKVTEMGQEVTMRCQPILGHNTVFWYRQTMMQGLELLAYFRNRAPLDDSGMPKDRFSAEMPDATLATLKIQPSEPRDSAVYFCASGLAYTRGEETQYFGPGTRLLVL.

This rearrangement joins TRBV28 to TRBJ2-7; D remains unclear. Germline V gene lookup returns CDR1 MDHEN and CDR2 SYDVKM. This CDR3 has 14 amino acids. V gave up 5 bases and J gave up 7 bases, with 18 bases separating them. As DNA, the CDR3 is TGTGCCAGCAGTAGTCCAGGTTACGGTGGAGAGCAGTACTTC. Translation gives CASSSPGYGGEQYF.

The chain employs TRBV10-3 and TRBJ2-7; 7 bases agree with TRBD1. Germline V CDR1 and CDR2: ENHRY, SYGVKD. With 1 base clipped from V and 1 base from J, the junction kept 10 bases outside the gene matches. CDR3 length equals 17 residues. CDR3 protein: CAISELGSGTESYEQYF. The DNA for the CDR3 is TGTGCCATCAGTGAGTTGGGCTCCGGGACAGAGTCCTACGAGCAGTACTTC.

The rearrangement links TRBV4-1 to TRBJ1-3, with D perhaps TRBD1 (6 bases). The V gene lost 2 bases and the J gene lost 0 bases, with 14 bases spanning the gap. Germline V gene lookup returns CDR1 MGHRA and CDR2 YSYEKL. This CDR3 is 17 amino acids long. The CDR3 coding sequence is TGCGCCAGCAGCCAATCCCCCGGACAGATCTCTGGAAACACCATATATTTT. This encodes CASSQSPGQISGNTIYF.

This chain uses TRBV28 with TRBJ2-7; 8 bases align to TRBD2. J gave up 5 bases and V 7 bases, and 7 bases lay outside the gene matches. Germline CDR1 is MDHEN and CDR2 is SYDVKM. The CDR3 runs to 13 residues. CDR3 sequence: CASTLGLDDEQYF. The CDR3 DNA is TGTGCCAGCACCTTGGGACTAGACGACGAGCAGTACTTC. The full variable domain, in which reference TRBV28 and TRBJ2-7 provide the parts outside the CDR3, is DVKVTQSSRYLVKRTGEKVFLECVQDMDHENMFWYRQDPGLGLRLIYFSYDVKMKEKGDIPEGYSVSREKKERFSLILESASTNQTSMYLCASTLGLDDEQYFGPGTRLTVT.

The rearrangement uses TRBV7-8 and TRBJ1-2, with 8 bases identical to TRBD1. Looked up from germline, CDR1 is SGHVS and CDR2 is FQNEAQ. The CDR3 has 14 amino acids. V lost 4 bases and J lost 4; bases outside the gene matches: 5. The CDR3 sequence is CASSSGQGGYGYTF. The CDR3 nucleotides read TGTGCCAGCAGCTCCGGACAGGGAGGCTATGGCTACACCTTC.

The chain uses TRBV27 and TRBJ1-4, with D possibly matching TRBD1 (5 bases). Germline CDR1 reads MNHEY; CDR2 reads SMNVEV (reference sequence). Trimming took off 3 bases at V and 8 bases at J, with 13 bases between the two ends. This CDR3 comprises 14 residues. The CDR3 sequence: CASSFGRGREKLFF. DNA of the CDR3: TGTGCCAGCAGTTTCGGGAGGGGTAGGGAAAAACTGTTTTTT.